The clone carrying this TCR beta chain was counted between two and nine times. The antigen remains unidentified. This sample was included in a study of CD8 T cells in ankylosing spondylitis. Study results and caveats: Previous work reported some of these motif variants in the synovial fluid and blood of reactive arthritis. Reports say disease-linked clones showed up significantly more in matched ankylosing spondylitis synovial fluid. As for the disease-linked clones, they showed a CD8+ phenotype and occurred at relatively low frequencies in peripheral blood.

Quantitative molecular-barcoded 5'-RACE generated the TCR beta libraries. TCRdb used MiXCR to reprocess the 5' RACE reads, holding one entry per CDR3 protein. The sample yields nearly 350,000 distinct CDR3 sequences, around 15% seen once. In germline, CDR1 is KGHSH, CDR2 LQKENI. The germline V and J ends were trimmed by 6 bases and 5 bases, with 11 bases remaining between them. The CDR3 length is 14 residues. What was sequenced was blood, either unsorted or a sorted T cell fraction (not recorded which). The chain uses TRBV18 and TRBJ1-6; no definite D call. The TCR comes from a male donor with ankylosing spondylitis or in good health (not recorded which). This chain's CDR3 is CASSPVNDNSPLHF. The CDR3 DNA sequence: TGTGCCAGCTCCCCGGTGAACGATAATTCACCCCTCCACTTT.